The source of this T cell receptor (beta chain) is a study of spatial heterogeneity in lung cancer. Time point noted: blood at routine non-recurrence follow-up after resection. Researchers sequenced whole RNA taken from tumor, nontumor lung or frozen PBMC without sorting. A unique molecular identifier was attached to every TCR cDNA molecule. TCRdb used MiXCR to reprocess the 5' RACE reads, holding one entry per CDR3 protein. The data show 60,000 to 85,000 distinct CDR3 sequences, 7.5% to 10% seen once. V lost 1 base and J lost 3; bases outside the gene matches: 2. The CDR3 loop spans 13 amino acids. Per the germline V gene, CDR1 is DFQATT and CDR2 is SNEGSKA (reference sequence).

The source was PBMCs, collected at follow-up. The receptor was isolated from a female donor with early-stage non-small cell lung cancer. V is TRBV20-1 and J is TRBJ2-7, with 8 bases fitting TRBD2. CDR3 bases: TGCAGTGCTAGAGTTACTAGCGGCTACGAGCAGTACTTC. Translation gives CSARVTSGYEQYF.